This is a list of T cell receptor beta chains from one sample in a study of identifying expanded T cells in peripheral blood. Generated by immunoSEQ multiplex PCR, the TCRdb table keeps only in-frame clones and is missing some. This sample has nearly 60,000 clones, with more than 70% found just once. The specimen sequenced was blood. Receptors were obtained from a person aged 18 to 70 in good health. Both conserved end residues are part of each CDR3. D genes are given only for firm matches. The size field is filled for only some rows; it gives once, few, many or a size class.

clone size: .
V gene: TRBV7-2
D gene: .
J gene: TRBJ2-3
CDR3 protein: CASSFLDTQYF
CDR3 DNA: TGTGCCAGCAGCTTTTTAGATACGCAGTATTTT

clone size: .
V gene: TRBV7-2
D gene: .
J gene: TRBJ2-3
CDR3 protein: CASSQRSTDTQYF
CDR3 DNA: TGTGCCAGCAGCCAACGGAGCACAGATACGCAGTATTTT

clone size: .
V gene: TRBV11-2
D gene: .
J gene: TRBJ2-1
CDR3 protein: CASSPWGAGEQFF
CDR3 DNA: TGTGCCAGCAGCCCATGGGGGGCGGGTGAGCAGTTCTTC

clone size: .
V gene: TRBV25-1
D gene: .
J gene: TRBJ1-2
CDR3 protein: CASSAQGSAGYTF
CDR3 DNA: TGTGCCAGCAGTGCGCAGGGTTCGGCTGGCTACACCTTC

clone size: once
V gene: TRBV6-5
D gene: .
J gene: TRBJ2-1
CDR3 protein: CASSYRVSSYNEQFF
CDR3 DNA: TGTGCCAGCAGTTACCGGGTTAGCTCCTACAATGAGCAGTTCTTC

clone size: .
V gene: TRBV28
D gene: .
J gene: TRBJ1-2
CDR3 protein: CASSLYSDRLANYGYTF
CDR3 DNA: TGTGCCAGCAGTTTATATAGTGACAGGTTAGCTAACTATGGCTACACCTTC

clone size: once
V gene: TRBV19
D gene: .
J gene: TRBJ2-7
CDR3 protein: CASSRQGEYF
CDR3 DNA: TGTGCCAGTAGTAGGCAGGGTGAGTACTTC

clone size: .
V gene: TRBV6-5
D gene: .
J gene: TRBJ2-1
CDR3 protein: CASSRAGSYEQFF
CDR3 DNA: TGTGCCAGCAGTCGTGCGGGATCTTATGAGCAGTTCTTC

clone size: .
V gene: TRBV21-1
D gene: .
J gene: TRBJ1-1
CDR3 protein: CASSGRDGENTEAFF
CDR3 DNA: TGTGCCAGCAGCGGTCGCGATGGGGAAAACACTGAAGCTTTCTTT

clone size: few
V gene: TRBV10-2
D gene: TRBD2
J gene: TRBJ2-7
CDR3 protein: CASSDQRGLAGAGQYF
CDR3 DNA: TGCGCCAGCAGTGACCAACGGGGACTAGCGGGGGCTGGGCAGTACTTC

clone size: .
V gene: TRBV7-2
D gene: .
J gene: TRBJ2-1
CDR3 protein: CASSLQSGGPPYNEQFF
CDR3 DNA: TGTGCCAGCAGCTTACAGTCGGGGGGCCCTCCCTACAATGAGCAGTTCTTC

clone size: .
V gene: TRBV6-1
D gene: .
J gene: TRBJ2-7
CDR3 protein: CASRRAYEQYF
CDR3 DNA: TGTGCCAGCAGACGTGCCTACGAGCAGTACTTC

clone size: .
V gene: TRBV5-4
D gene: TRBD1
J gene: TRBJ2-1
CDR3 protein: CASSPTGQGDNEQFF
CDR3 DNA: TGTGCCAGCAGCCCAACCGGACAGGGGGACAATGAGCAGTTCTTC

clone size: .
V gene: TRBV7-2
D gene: .
J gene: TRBJ1-1
CDR3 protein: CASSSHGTLNTEAFF
CDR3 DNA: TGTGCCAGCAGCTCTCACGGGACCCTTAACACTGAAGCTTTCTTT

clone size: .
V gene: TRBV5-1
D gene: TRBD1
J gene: TRBJ2-5
CDR3 protein: CASSSTGGQETQYF
CDR3 DNA: TGCGCCAGCAGCTCGACAGGGGGGCAAGAGACCCAGTACTTC

clone size: .
V gene: TRBV11-1
D gene: TRBD1
J gene: TRBJ1-4
CDR3 protein: CASSFTGANEKLFF
CDR3 DNA: TGTGCCAGCAGCTTTACAGGGGCTAATGAAAAACTGTTTTTT

clone size: .
V gene: TRBV30
D gene: TRBD1
J gene: TRBJ2-3
CDR3 protein: CAWSPGQGLDTQYF
CDR3 DNA: TGTGCCTGGAGTCCGGGACAGGGTTTGGATACGCAGTATTTT

clone size: .
V gene: TRBV2
D gene: .
J gene: TRBJ2-2
CDR3 protein: CASSGLWGANTGELFF
CDR3 DNA: TGTGCCAGCAGTGGCTTATGGGGCGCGAACACCGGGGAGCTGTTTTTT

clone size: .
V gene: TRBV30
D gene: .
J gene: TRBJ1-6
CDR3 protein: CAWTPWRQGRNPGNSPLHF
CDR3 DNA: TGTGCCTGGACCCCCTGGAGGCAGGGCAGGAATCCTGGTAATTCACCCCTCCACTTT

clone size: .
V gene: TRBV30
D gene: TRBD1
J gene: TRBJ2-1
CDR3 protein: CAWSGSGTGNNEQFF
CDR3 DNA: TGTGCCTGGAGTGGATCCGGGACAGGGAACAATGAGCAGTTCTTC

clone size: .
V gene: TRBV5-1
D gene: .
J gene: TRBJ1-2
CDR3 protein: CASSFGDRNYGYTF
CDR3 DNA: TGCGCCAGCAGCTTCGGCGACAGGAACTATGGCTACACCTTC

clone size: few
V gene: TRBV5-1
D gene: .
J gene: TRBJ2-7
CDR3 protein: CASSLAPGGAYSSYEQYF
CDR3 DNA: TGCGCCAGCAGCTTGGCCCCTGGAGGAGCCTATAGTTCCTACGAGCAGTACTTC

clone size: .
V gene: TRBV4-1
D gene: .
J gene: TRBJ1-4
CDR3 protein: CASSLKRTSTNEKLFF
CDR3 DNA: TGCGCCAGCAGCCTTAAAAGGACTTCAACTAATGAAAAACTGTTTTTT

clone size: .
V gene: TRBV18
D gene: .
J gene: TRBJ2-5
CDR3 protein: CASSPPGGRQETQYF
CDR3 DNA: TGTGCCAGCTCACCACCGGGCGGGCGGCAAGAGACCCAGTACTTC

clone size: once
V gene: TRBV10-3
D gene: .
J gene: TRBJ2-1
CDR3 protein: CAITPQDFGTGNEQFF
CDR3 DNA: TGTGCCATCACTCCACAGGACTTTGGCACGGGGAATGAGCAGTTCTTC

clone size: .
V gene: TRBV7-2
D gene: .
J gene: TRBJ2-3
CDR3 protein: CASSFIITDTQYF
CDR3 DNA: TGTGCCAGCAGCTTTATAATCACAGATACGCAGTATTTT

clone size: .
V gene: TRBV28
D gene: .
J gene: TRBJ2-3
CDR3 protein: CASSPTRPRTDTQYF
CDR3 DNA: TGTGCCAGCAGTCCCACACGACCACGGACAGATACGCAGTATTTT

clone size: .
V gene: TRBV19
D gene: TRBD2
J gene: TRBJ2-5
CDR3 protein: CASSRGTSGQETQYF
CDR3 DNA: TGTGCCAGTAGTAGAGGGACTAGCGGACAAGAGACCCAGTACTTC

clone size: .
V gene: TRBV6-1
D gene: TRBD2
J gene: TRBJ2-1
CDR3 protein: CASREGLAGVYEQFF
CDR3 DNA: TGTGCCAGCAGGGAGGGACTAGCGGGGGTATATGAGCAGTTCTTC

clone size: .
V gene: TRBV7-2
D gene: TRBD1
J gene: TRBJ1-4
CDR3 protein: CASSFRQGTNEKLFF
CDR3 DNA: TGTGCCAGCAGCTTTAGACAGGGGACTAATGAAAAACTGTTTTTT

clone size: .
V gene: TRBV19
D gene: TRBD1
J gene: TRBJ2-3
CDR3 protein: CASSVQTGWTDTQYF
CDR3 DNA: TGTGCCAGTAGTGTACAGACAGGGTGGACAGATACGCAGTATTTT

clone size: .
V gene: TRBV7-8
D gene: .
J gene: TRBJ1-1
CDR3 protein: CASRKGLRLNTEAFF
CDR3 DNA: TGTGCCAGCAGGAAAGGACTCCGCCTGAACACTGAAGCTTTCTTT

clone size: .
V gene: TRBV30
D gene: .
J gene: TRBJ1-6
CDR3 protein: CAWSVWANSPLHF
CDR3 DNA: TGTGCCTGGAGTGTATGGGCGAATTCACCCCTCCACTTT

clone size: .
V gene: TRBV6-5
D gene: TRBD1
J gene: TRBJ2-5
CDR3 protein: CASSSQGEETQYF
CDR3 DNA: TGTGCCAGCAGTTCACAGGGGGAAGAGACCCAGTACTTC

clone size: .
V gene: TRBV5-1
D gene: .
J gene: TRBJ1-6
CDR3 protein: CASSLEGGGSPLHF
CDR3 DNA: TGCGCCAGCAGCTTGGAGGGGGGGGGTTCACCCCTCCACTTT

clone size: .
V gene: TRBV18
D gene: .
J gene: TRBJ1-6
CDR3 protein: CASSPGIRSPLHF
CDR3 DNA: TGTGCCAGCTCACCAGGGATACGCTCACCCCTCCACTTT

clone size: .
V gene: TRBV28
D gene: .
J gene: TRBJ2-6
CDR3 protein: CASSLSQTSSGANVLTF
CDR3 DNA: TGTGCCAGCAGTTTATCGCAGACAAGCTCTGGGGCCAACGTCCTGACTTTC

clone size: .
V gene: TRBV19
D gene: .
J gene: TRBJ1-2
CDR3 protein: CASSLYSRTSNYGYTF
CDR3 DNA: TGTGCCAGTAGTCTTTACAGTCGGACTTCTAACTATGGCTACACCTTC

clone size: .
V gene: TRBV5-8
D gene: .
J gene: TRBJ2-3
CDR3 protein: CASSTGAGSSTDTQYF
CDR3 DNA: TGTGCCAGCAGCACCGGGGCGGGGTCTAGCACAGATACGCAGTATTTT

clone size: once
V gene: TRBV14
D gene: .
J gene: TRBJ2-7
CDR3 protein: CASSQYREAEQYF
CDR3 DNA: TGTGCCAGCAGCCAGTACAGGGAGGCCGAGCAGTACTTC

clone size: .
V gene: TRBV5-1
D gene: .
J gene: TRBJ2-3
CDR3 protein: CASSSDLISTDTQYF
CDR3 DNA: TGCGCCAGCAGCTCAGACTTGATTAGCACAGATACGCAGTATTTT

clone size: .
V gene: TRBV4-3
D gene: .
J gene: TRBJ1-3
CDR3 protein: CASSTGFGNTIYF
CDR3 DNA: TGCGCCAGCAGCACAGGGTTTGGAAACACCATATATTTT

clone size: .
V gene: TRBV2
D gene: TRBD2
J gene: TRBJ2-2
CDR3 protein: CASGSGRGAGELFF
CDR3 DNA: TGTGCCAGCGGTAGCGGGAGGGGGGCCGGGGAGCTGTTTTTT

clone size: few
V gene: TRBV18
D gene: .
J gene: TRBJ2-7
CDR3 protein: CASSPGGREQYF
CDR3 DNA: TGTGCCAGCTCACCTGGCGGTAGGGAGCAGTACTTC

clone size: .
V gene: TRBV5-4
D gene: .
J gene: TRBJ1-1
CDR3 protein: CASSLPTTMNTEAFF
CDR3 DNA: TGTGCCAGCAGTCTGCCGACCACCATGAACACTGAAGCTTTCTTT

clone size: once
V gene: TRBV5-6
D gene: .
J gene: TRBJ2-7
CDR3 protein: CASSLGRSYEQYF
CDR3 DNA: TGTGCCAGCAGCTTGGGCAGGTCCTACGAGCAGTACTTC

clone size: .
V gene: TRBV6-1
D gene: .
J gene: TRBJ2-7
CDR3 protein: CASSGRAAGGPHSYEQYF
CDR3 DNA: TGTGCCAGCAGTGGACGGGCGGCAGGGGGGCCCCACTCCTACGAGCAGTACTTC

clone size: .
V gene: TRBV28
D gene: TRBD1
J gene: TRBJ1-1
CDR3 protein: CASSPQQGGYTEAFF
CDR3 DNA: TGTGCCAGCAGTCCTCAGCAGGGGGGTTACACTGAAGCTTTCTTT

clone size: .
V gene: TRBV10-3
D gene: .
J gene: TRBJ2-2
CDR3 protein: CAIKAGRDTGELFF
CDR3 DNA: TGTGCCATCAAAGCGGGCCGGGACACCGGGGAGCTGTTTTTT

clone size: few
V gene: TRBV5-1
D gene: .
J gene: TRBJ2-7
CDR3 protein: CASSFQGPTYEQYF
CDR3 DNA: TGCGCCAGCAGCTTCCAGGGACCTACCTACGAGCAGTACTTC

clone size: .
V gene: TRBV7-2
D gene: .
J gene: TRBJ2-1
CDR3 protein: CASSLGQNNEQFF
CDR3 DNA: TGTGCCAGCAGCTTAGGACAGAACAATGAGCAGTTCTTC

clone size: .
V gene: TRBV30
D gene: .
J gene: TRBJ2-5
CDR3 protein: CAWRFAGSLETQYF
CDR3 DNA: TGTGCCTGGAGGTTCGCGGGGTCTCTAGAGACCCAGTACTTC

clone size: .
V gene: TRBV11-2
D gene: TRBD1
J gene: TRBJ1-1
CDR3 protein: CASSLRPGQGGTEAFF
CDR3 DNA: TGTGCCAGCAGCTTGCGCCCGGGACAGGGTGGGACTGAAGCTTTCTTT

clone size: .
V gene: TRBV4-1
D gene: TRBD2
J gene: TRBJ2-3
CDR3 protein: CASSQFSAGGPDTQYF
CDR3 DNA: TGCGCCAGCAGCCAATTCTCAGCGGGGGGGCCAGATACGCAGTATTTT

clone size: .
V gene: TRBV12-5
D gene: TRBD2
J gene: TRBJ2-3
CDR3 protein: CASGLRSGGSTDTQYF
CDR3 DNA: TGTGCTAGTGGTTTACGCTCGGGGGGAAGCACAGATACGCAGTATTTT